Reported below is one T cell receptor (beta chain). The sample originates from a study of blood T cell repertoires in COVID-19. In germline, CDR1 is MNHNS, CDR2 SASEGT. The CDR3 has 14 residues. Trimming cost V 1 base and J 4 bases, with 10 bases left between them. Authors' data handling: Researchers report that nucleated cell counts were estimated from reference gene primer amplification. Clones were read by immunoSEQ multiplex PCR, and TCRdb kept only the in-frame ones, dropping some. The D gene and trimming were derived from the DNA, and the V and J assignments and clone size from that table. The sample lists about 180,000 clones; around 77% were seen once.

The sample consisted of peripheral blood. This chain connects TRBV6-1 to TRBJ1-2; a weak D match, TRBD1 (5 bases). The TCR sequence derives from a man in his sixties or seventies with active or convalescent COVID-19. The CDR3 protein is CASSEGGGFYGYTF. Here the CDR3 DNA reads TGTGCCAGCAGTGAAGGGGGGGGGTTCTATGGCTACACCTTC.